This T cell receptor (beta chain) was captured by sequencing in a study of response to subunit inactivated influenza vaccine. MiXCR was run by TCRdb on the RT-PCR reads, yielding one entry per CDR3 protein. The sample includes roughly 500,000 distinct CDR3 sequences, over 25% seen only once; the top ten take about 1.9%. Remarks on this clonotype: Its antigen is currently unknown.

General observations from the study: Authors suggested seasonal influenza vaccinations each recruit few new T cells.

The TCR was taken from a man aged 45-60 years who received an inactivated influenza vaccine. The sequences come from CD4+ T cells sorted from PBMCs, collected 5 to 6 days after vaccination.

The CDR3 here is CASSLRGLAGGEQFF. The CDR3 DNA sequence: TGTGCCAGCAGCTTAAGAGGACTAGCGGGAGGTGAGCAGTTCTTC. This chain links TRBV7-3 with TRBJ2-1, with 14 bases lining up with TRBD2. CDR1 is SGHTA and CDR2 is FQGTGA in the germline V gene. V shed 1 base, J shed 9 bases, and the junction held 2 bases outside the gene matches. This CDR3 region has 15 residues.